This entry lists 32 T cell receptor beta chains sequenced from one sample in a study of T cell responses to AZD1222 COVID-19 vaccine. TCRdb's copy holds only in-frame clones and misses some; the assay was immunoSEQ multiplex PCR. The sample lists about 130,000 clones; around 90% were seen once. The sequencing here drew on peripheral blood, taken 28 days after the second AZD1222 dose. Receptor source: an adult who received the AZD1222 COVID-19 vaccine.

This rearrangement joins TRBV3-1 (or the pseudogene TRBV3-2) to TRBJ2-3; 11 bases line up with TRBD2. The CDR3 runs to 17 residues. Germline CDR1 reads LGHDT; CDR2 reads YNNKEL (reference sequence). V lost 3 bases to trimming and J lost 4 bases; unmatched junction nucleotides: 9. Here the CDR3 reads CASSHSVSGGASDTQYF. As DNA, the CDR3 is TGTGCCAGCAGCCACTCCGTTAGCGGGGGGGCGTCAGATACGCAGTATTTT.

CDR3 region: CASSRQPSGTGGGEQYF. CDR3 DNA sequence: TGTGCCAGCAGCCGCCAGCCCTCCGGGACAGGGGGCGGCGAGCAGTACTTC. This chain links TRBV7-8 with TRBJ2-7, with 12 bases aligning to TRBD1. Germline trimming cut 5 bases from V and 6 bases from J; bases unmatched to any gene: 14. Per germline, CDR1 SGHVS and CDR2 FQNEAQ. This CDR3 is built from 17 residues.

A word on this clone: A junction end diverges from the germline sequence, so it may reflect a read error. The rearrangement uses TRBV7-9 and TRBJ2-7; D is possibly TRBD2 (5 bases). The CDR3 runs 12 residues. Germline V gives CDR1 SEHNR, CDR2 FQNEAQ (reference sequence). The CDR3, as DNA: TGTGCCAGCAACTTACGGGATGGCGAGCAGTACTTC. Translation: CASNLRDGEQYF.

The chain combines TRBV5-1 with TRBJ2-7; a possible D gene is TRBD1 (6 bases). Trimming shortened V by 3 bases and J by 4 bases, and 20 bases separated the two germline ends. The CDR3 is 16 residues long. The germline V gene has CDR1 SGHRS and CDR2 YFSETQ. CDR3 sequence reads: CASSSQARDTPYEQYF. As DNA, the CDR3 is TGCGCCAGCAGCTCTCAGGCACGGGACACACCGTACGAGCAGTACTTC.

The chain uses TRBV5-6 and TRBJ1-5, with TRBD1 matching 9 bases. The V and J ends lost 2 bases and 7 bases, in that order; junction bases with no gene match: 7. Germline V CDR1 and CDR2: SGHDT, YYEEEE. The CDR3 is made up of 15 amino acids. CDR3 bases: TGTGCCAGCAGCTTCCGATGGACAGGGGAGCAGCCCCAGCATTTT. Encoded protein: CASSFRWTGEQPQHF.

The rearrangement joins TRBV9 to TRBJ1-1, with D uncertain. Germline CDR1 is SGDLS and CDR2 is YYNGEE. V was pared by 2 bases and J by 0 bases, with 5 bases between. The CDR3 has 13 amino acids. In nucleotides, the CDR3 is TGTGCCAGCAGCGTGTGGATGAACACTGAAGCTTTCTTT. It codes for CASSVWMNTEAFF.

The rearrangement uses TRBV27 and TRBJ2-1; unclear D gene. This CDR3 is built from 14 residues. Germline V gives CDR1 MNHEY, CDR2 SMNVEV (reference sequence). V shed 4 bases and J shed 10 bases, with 17 bases lying between them. CDR3 amino acids: CASSWNGRTPEQFF. CDR3 coding DNA: TGTGCCAGCAGTTGGAACGGAAGAACCCCAGAGCAGTTCTTC.

J is TRBJ2-3 and V is TRBV30; D not resolved. The germline V gene encodes CDR1 GTSNPN and CDR2 SVGIG (reference sequence). The CDR3 extends over 13 amino acids. Deletions cut 1 base from V and 4 bases from J, with 9 bases between. The CDR3, as DNA: TGTGCCTGGAGTGCAGCAAGCGCAGATACGCAGTATTTT. Translating it yields CAWSAASADTQYF.

The CDR3 DNA follows: TGTGCCAGCAGCGCCCCGACTAGCGTAGAGACCCAGTACTTC. Translated: CASSAPTSVETQYF. The rearrangement links TRBV9 to TRBJ2-5, with TRBD2 matching over 8 bases. The junction had 5 bases not matched to a gene; V was cut back by 3 bases and J by 4 bases. The CDR3 has 14 residues. CDR1 and CDR2 from the germline V gene are SGDLS and YYNGEE.

This chain uses TRBV7-2 with TRBJ2-7; 9 nucleotides match TRBD2. CDR3 length equals 14 residues. Germline assignment: CDR1 SGHTA and CDR2 FQGNSA. V dropped 5 bases and J dropped 9; count of bases not matched to a gene: 11. The CDR3 coding sequence is TGTGCCAGCAGCCCCGCCGGGACTAGCACGGTGCAGTACTTC. It translates to CASSPAGTSTVQYF. The full variable domain, in which reference TRBV7-2 and TRBJ2-7 provide the parts outside the CDR3, is GAGVSQSPSNKVTEKGKDVELRCDPISGHTALYWYRQSLGQGLEFLIYFQGNSAPDKSGLPSDRFSAERTGGSVSTLTIQRTQQEDSAVYLCASSPAGTSTVQYFGPGTRLTVT.

V usage is TRBV29-1 and J usage is TRBJ1-1, with 8 bases lining up with TRBD1. Germline CDR1 SQVTM, CDR2 ANQGSEA. The V and J ends lost 6 bases and 3 bases, in that order; junction bases with no gene match: 6. CDR3 size: 13 residues. The CDR3 coding sequence is TGCAGCGTCCAGACAGGGGCGGACACTGAAGCTTTCTTT. Amino acids: CSVQTGADTEAFF.

This clone was detected once. The chain joins TRBV5-1 to TRBJ1-1; no clear D gene. Looked up from germline, CDR1 is SGHRS and CDR2 is YFSETQ. CDR3 length: 11 amino acids. V was clipped by 6 bases and J by 1 base, with 4 bases between them. CDR3 loop: CASIGNTEAFF. The CDR3 DNA is TGCGCCAGCATAGGGAACACTGAAGCTTTCTTT.

This chain uses TRBV3-1 (or the pseudogene TRBV3-2) with TRBJ1-5, with D possibly TRBD1 on 5 matching bases. V lost 2 bases and J lost 6, with 14 bases in between. CDR3 length equals 15 residues. The germline gives CDR1 LGHDT, CDR2 YNNKEL (reference sequence). CDR3 in amino acids: CASSQTLGQRQPQHF. CDR3 coding DNA: TGTGCCAGCAGCCAAACTTTGGGGCAGCGTCAGCCCCAGCATTTT.

This chain connects TRBV5-4 to TRBJ2-7; possible D gene TRBD2, 5 bases. This CDR3 has 16 amino acids. Germline lookup yields CDR1 SGHNT and CDR2 YYREEE (reference sequence). V shed 0 bases and J shed 6 bases, with 19 bases lying between them. CDR3 nucleotide sequence: TGTGCCAGCAGCTTGGGTCAAGGGAGTAAATTAGGCGAGCAGTACTTC. The encoded protein is CASSLGQGSKLGEQYF. Full variable domain (outside the CDR3, taken from reference TRBV5-4 and TRBJ2-7): ETGVTQSPTHLIKTRGQQVTLRCSSQSGHNTVSWYQQALGQGPQFIFQYYREEENGRGNFPPRFSGLQFPNYSSELNVNALELDDSALYLCASSLGQGSKLGEQYFGPGTRLTVT.

The V call is TRBV5-6, the J call TRBJ2-5; D might be TRBD2 (7 bases). This CDR3 is 14 amino acids long. Trimming left V 2 bases short and J 5 bases short, with 13 bases between. Germline V lookup: CDR1 SGHDT, CDR2 YYEEEE. The CDR3 DNA sequence: TGTGCCAGCAGCTTAGTCGGGGGGCGGGAGACCCAGTACTTC. Translation: CASSLVGGRETQYF.

The chain joins TRBV6-5 to TRBJ2-1, with D tentatively TRBD2 (7 bases). CDR1 MNHEY and CDR2 SVGAGI come from the germline V gene. V dropped 7 bases and J dropped 12 bases, with 22 bases sitting between them. The CDR3 loop spans 14 amino acids. CDR3 coding DNA: TGTGCCAGCAAGGGGGGGGGAGGGACCTCTCGGCAGTTCTTC. Translated: CASKGGGGTSRQFF.

This rearrangement joins TRBV5-1 to TRBJ2-7, with D possibly being TRBD1 (6 bases). The CDR3 covers 13 residues. The germline CDR1 and CDR2 sequences are SGHRS and YFSETQ. V gave up 4 bases and J gave up 7 bases, with 15 bases separating them. The CDR3 DNA is TGCGCCAGCAGCCCGGAGGACAGCTGGGAGCAGTACTTC. This codes for CASSPEDSWEQYF.

V gene TRBV5-1 combines with J gene TRBJ2-5; D is unresolved. The V gene lost 1 base and the J gene lost 2 bases, with 9 bases spanning the gap. The CDR3 runs 14 residues. Per the germline V gene, CDR1 is SGHRS and CDR2 is YFSETQ. CDR3 in amino acids: CASSLSSRQETQYF. CDR3 DNA: TGCGCCAGCAGCTTGAGCTCTCGTCAAGAGACCCAGTACTTC.

V usage is TRBV3-1 (or the pseudogene TRBV3-2) and J usage is TRBJ2-7; 12 positions agree with TRBD2. Germline CDR1 reads LGHDT; CDR2 reads YNNKEL (reference sequence). V lost 5 bases to trimming and J lost 5 bases; unmatched junction nucleotides: 10. The CDR3 contains 16 residues. The CDR3 is CASSKSLAGGLNEQYF. The CDR3 bases are TGTGCCAGCAGCAAATCCCTAGCGGGGGGGTTGAACGAGCAGTACTTC.

This clone was found once. CDR3 residues: CASSYGGAGGYTF. The CDR3 nucleotides read TGTGCCAGCAGCTATGGGGGGGCGGGGGGCTACACCTTC. The V call is TRBV27, the J call TRBJ1-2, with a tentative D call TRBD1 (6 bases). The CDR3 is 13 residues long. Germline CDR1 MNHEY, CDR2 SMNVEV (reference sequence). Trimming left V 6 bases short and J 8 bases short, with 16 bases between.

The chain employs TRBV18 and TRBJ1-4; 7 nucleotides agree with TRBD1. The CDR3 has 14 amino acids. Germline V CDR1 and CDR2: KGHSH, LQKENI. V was pared by 8 bases and J by 6 bases, with 9 bases of the junction left unmatched. The CDR3 is CASARDSQDEKLFF. The CDR3 DNA follows: TGTGCCAGCGCTAGGGACAGCCAAGATGAAAAACTGTTTTTT. The full variable domain, its missing parts supplied by reference TRBV18 and TRBJ1-4, is NAGVMQNPRHLVRRRGQEARLRCSPMKGHSHVYWYRQLPEEGLKFMVYLQKENIIDESGMPKERFSAEFPKEGPSILRIQQVVRGDSAAYFCASARDSQDEKLFFGSGTQLSVL.

This chain joins TRBV19 and TRBJ2-6; 8 bases map to TRBD2. Germline trimming cut 2 bases from V and 12 bases from J; bases unmatched to any gene: 12. Germline V gives CDR1 LNHDA, CDR2 SQIVND (reference sequence). The CDR3 sequence is 16 residues long. The CDR3 DNA reads as TGTGCCAGTAGTATAAGTAGCGGGACCTCGGGCGGCGTCCTGACTTTC. It yields the protein CASSISSGTSGGVLTF.

CDR3: CASSLVGGSGYTF. CDR3 DNA sequence: TGTGCCAGCAGTTTAGTCGGGGGCTCGGGCTACACCTTC. The chain recombines TRBV27 with TRBJ1-2; D possibly corresponds to TRBD1 (6 bases). Germline CDR1 and CDR2: MNHEY and SMNVEV (reference sequence). The CDR3 is made up of 13 amino acids. V lost 2 bases and J lost 8, with 12 bases in between.

This sequence joins TRBV5-1 and TRBJ2-3, with 9 bases fitting TRBD2. The CDR3 is made up of 17 amino acids. Trimming cost V 3 bases and J 6 bases; bases outside gene matches: 14. CDR1 is SGHRS and CDR2 is YFSETQ in the germline V gene. The CDR3 sequence is CASSSPRGGGAMDTQYF. The DNA for the CDR3 is TGCGCCAGCAGCTCTCCTCGGGGCGGGGGGGCCATGGATACGCAGTATTTT.

This clone was seen once. V is TRBV12-3 or TRBV12-4 and J is TRBJ2-1; D call uncertain. The V and J ends lost 7 bases and 7 bases respectively, with 8 bases between them. This CDR3 comprises 11 residues. The chain's CDR3 is CASTQRNEQFF. CDR3 bases: TGTGCCAGCACCCAAAGGAATGAGCAGTTCTTC.

This chain connects TRBV5-6 to TRBJ2-5; D not resolved. CDR1 SGHDT and CDR2 YYEEEE come from the germline V gene. V dropped 0 bases and J dropped 0 bases, with 18 bases sitting between them. This CDR3 is built from 18 residues. CDR3: CASSLEVALGLNQETQYF. CDR3 sequence (DNA): TGTGCCAGCAGCTTGGAGGTAGCCCTCGGGTTAAACCAAGAGACCCAGTACTTC. Drawing the rest from reference TRBV5-6 and TRBJ2-5, the complete variable domain is DAGVTQSPTHLIKTRGQQVTLRCSPKSGHDTVSWYQQALGQGPQFIFQYYEEEERQRGNFPDRFSGHQFPNYSSELNVNALLLGDSALYLCASSLEVALGLNQETQYFGPGTRLLVL.

V gene TRBV6-6 combines with J gene TRBJ1-1; D gene uncertain. The CDR3 runs 11 residues. The germline V gene encodes CDR1 MNHNY and CDR2 SVGAGI (reference sequence). V was cut by 8 bases and J by 7 bases, with 11 bases left in between. CDR3 loop: CASGKGVEAFF. The CDR3 DNA follows: TGTGCCAGCGGGAAGGGAGTTGAAGCTTTCTTT.

The chain combines TRBV3-1 (or the pseudogene TRBV3-2) with TRBJ2-7, with TRBD2 as a possible D gene (6 bases). V lost 2 bases and J 6 bases, leaving 17 bases between the germline ends. Germline V gene lookup returns CDR1 LGHDT and CDR2 YNNKEL (reference sequence). The CDR3 contains 15 residues. CDR3 in DNA: TGTGCCAGCAGCCAAATACCTGGAGCGGGCCTCGAGCAGTACTTC. It specifies CASSQIPGAGLEQYF.

V usage is TRBV6-5 and J usage is TRBJ1-2; TRBD1 matches at 7 bases. The CDR3 consists of 13 residues. Trimming removed 8 bases from V and 2 bases from J; junction bases left unmatched: 5. Germline CDR1 MNHEY, CDR2 SVGAGI. Here the CDR3 reads CASPGGLNYGYTF. The CDR3 DNA reads as TGTGCCAGCCCAGGGGGATTGAACTATGGCTACACCTTC.

This clone has only one observation. The chain's CDR3 is CASSWTPISTDTQYF. The CDR3 DNA sequence: TGTGCCAGCAGCTGGACCCCGATTAGCACAGATACGCAGTATTTT. The V gene is TRBV7-2, the J gene TRBJ2-3; D unresolved. The CDR3 length is 15 residues. V was cut by 4 bases and J by 0 bases, with 11 bases left in between. Germline lookup yields CDR1 SGHTA and CDR2 FQGNSA. Looking up the rest from reference TRBV7-2 and TRBJ2-3 gives the full variable domain: GAGVSQSPSNKVTEKGKDVELRCDPISGHTALYWYRQSLGQGLEFLIYFQGNSAPDKSGLPSDRFSAERTGGSVSTLTIQRTQQEDSAVYLCASSWTPISTDTQYFGPGTRLTVL.

There are a few counts of this clone. This chain links TRBV12-3 or TRBV12-4 with TRBJ2-5; 9 nucleotides line up with TRBD1. With V trimmed by 8 bases and J by 6 bases, 7 bases remained unmatched. The CDR3 has 13 amino acids. This CDR3 reads CASGSGQGKTQYF. CDR3 in DNA: TGTGCCAGCGGCTCGGGACAGGGAAAGACCCAGTACTTC.

The J gene is TRBJ2-7, the V gene TRBV15; D is uncertain. The CDR3 is 12 amino acids. The V gene's germline CDR1 is LNHNV and CDR2 YYDKDF (reference sequence). The V and J ends lost 0 bases and 4 bases respectively, with 4 bases between them. In DNA, the CDR3 is TGTGCCACCAGCAGAGATGGTTACGAGCAGTACTTC. Its translation is CATSRDGYEQYF.